The TCR beta chain under discussion was sequenced for a study of blood T cell repertoires in COVID-19. Across the study: Spain, Italy and the United States supplied samples that represented acute and convalescent COVID-19. From T cells, B-cell-depleted T cells, or PBMCs came the material, which was cDNA or gDNA.

In its sample, this clone was seen a few times. Source study methods: Amplifying reference gene primers gave estimates of nucleated cell counts. Sequencing used immunoSEQ multiplex PCR; TCRdb keeps in-frame clones, though not all of them. D and trimming were read from the DNA, whereas the V and J calls and clone size are those reported in that table. This sample has approximately 100,000 clones, with approximately 81% found just once. This TCR was sampled from a man of 80 years or more with acute or convalescent COVID-19. Sequencing was performed on peripheral blood.

The CDR3 region has the DNA TGTGCCAGCAGCGTAGGGCAGGTAGATTCACCCCTCCACTTT. This gives the protein CASSVGQVDSPLHF. The V call is TRBV9, the J call TRBJ1-6; D unclear. V shed 0 bases and J shed 8 bases, with 9 bases lying between them. This CDR3 spans 14 amino acids. CDR1 and CDR2 from the germline V gene are SGDLS and YYNGEE.